The T cell receptor beta chain described here comes from a study of blood T cell repertoires in COVID-19. Study background: Samples of COVID-19 (acute and convalescent) were obtained from the United States, Italy and Spain. T cells, B-cell-depleted T cells, or PBMCs provided the cDNA or gDNA that served as material.

The J segment lost 8 bases and the V segment lost 3 bases, leaving 27 bases of the junction unmatched. Germline values: CDR1 KGHSH, CDR2 LQKENI. The CDR3 runs 21 residues. In Seattle, patients joined the study during active infection and were tracked longitudinally. In the authors' workflow: Nucleated cell number was recorded as an estimate derived from reference gene primer amplification. Measured with immunoSEQ multiplex PCR; TCRdb has only the in-frame clones, and not every one. V, J and clone size were drawn from that table, and D and trimming were deduced from the DNA. The table records about 250,000 clones, around 88% of them present only once.

This clonotype was obtained from a woman in her thirties with COVID-19, enrolled during active disease. The chain joins TRBV18 to TRBJ2-1; TRBD2 matches 8 bases. Sequencing was carried out using peripheral blood. CDR3 nucleotides: TGTGCCAGCTCACCCGACAGGCGGCAAGATCCGGGACTAGGACTTTTCGATGAGCAGTTCTTC. It encodes CASSPDRRQDPGLGLFDEQFF.